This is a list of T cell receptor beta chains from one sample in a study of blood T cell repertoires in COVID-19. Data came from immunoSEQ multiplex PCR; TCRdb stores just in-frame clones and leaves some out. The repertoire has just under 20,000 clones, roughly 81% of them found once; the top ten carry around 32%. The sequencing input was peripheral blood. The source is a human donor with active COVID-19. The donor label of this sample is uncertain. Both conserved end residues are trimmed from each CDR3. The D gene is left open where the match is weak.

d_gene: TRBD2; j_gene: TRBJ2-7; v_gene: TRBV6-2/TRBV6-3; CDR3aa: ASSRGGFDEQY
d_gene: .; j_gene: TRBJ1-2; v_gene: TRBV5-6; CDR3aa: ASSGWTLSLFI
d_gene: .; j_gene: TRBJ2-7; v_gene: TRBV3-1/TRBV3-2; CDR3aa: ASSETRGSTYEQY
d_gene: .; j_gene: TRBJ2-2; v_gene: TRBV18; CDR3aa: ASSPDYNTGELF
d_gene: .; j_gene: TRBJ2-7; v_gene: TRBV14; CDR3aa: ASSSLSEQY
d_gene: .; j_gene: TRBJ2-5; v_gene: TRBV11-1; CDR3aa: ASSYGGSETQY
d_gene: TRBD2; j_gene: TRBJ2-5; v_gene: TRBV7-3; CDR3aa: ASSPTGAGGHETQY
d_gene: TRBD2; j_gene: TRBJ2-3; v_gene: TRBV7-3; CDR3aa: ASRTSGSSTDTQY
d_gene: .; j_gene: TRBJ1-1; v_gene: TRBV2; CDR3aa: ASSETKLQDTEAF
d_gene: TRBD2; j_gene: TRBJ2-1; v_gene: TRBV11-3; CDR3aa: ASSRGLAGGPYNEQF
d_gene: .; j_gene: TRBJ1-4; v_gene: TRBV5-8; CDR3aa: ASSADSATNEKLF
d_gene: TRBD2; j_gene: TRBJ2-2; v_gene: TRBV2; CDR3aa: ASRFRGGTGELF
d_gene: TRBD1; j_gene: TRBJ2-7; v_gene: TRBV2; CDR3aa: ASRPGQSSYEQY
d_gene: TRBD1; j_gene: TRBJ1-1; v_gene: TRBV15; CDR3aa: ATSREGQVNTEAF
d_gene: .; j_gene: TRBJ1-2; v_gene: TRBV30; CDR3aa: AWTVPGGTGTEYGYT
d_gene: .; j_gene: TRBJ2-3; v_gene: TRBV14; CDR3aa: ASSQRRPGTSTDTQY